This TCR beta chain was obtained from a study of human T cells and chemical hapten exposure. Points from the study as a whole: Expanded TCRs produced significantly more large CDR3 similarity clusters than controls did. Following DPC sensitization, TCRs present above 1 in 1000 frequency showed no change.

MiXCR, applied by TCRdb to the RACE reads, yields one record per CDR3 protein. The sample consists of tens of thousands of distinct CDR3 sequences, roughly 10% of them appearing once. The time point was: patch test 1, 2 weeks after DPC sensitization. Regarding treatment: therapeutic diphenylcyclopropenone sensitization with weekly scalp DPC. The starting material, unfractionated whole blood, was used for total RNA extraction. Germline V gene lookup returns CDR1 SGHAT and CDR2 FQNNGV. This CDR3 contains 16 residues. V lost 1 base and J 0 bases, leaving 10 bases between the germline ends. This clonotype was found a few times. Its cognate antigen is unknown.

The receptor comes from a woman aged 60 to 75 with alopecia areata. Some clones in this sample may be carry-over from other donors' samples. The rearrangement links TRBV11-2 to TRBJ2-1; D is uncertain. The source material was whole blood, sampled in connection with sensitization to the hapten diphenylcyclopropenone (DPC). CDR3 sequence reads: CASSLVSESSYNEQFF. The CDR3, as DNA: TGTGCCAGCAGCTTAGTTTCCGAGAGCTCCTACAATGAGCAGTTCTTC.